This T cell receptor beta chain was captured by sequencing in a study of technical replicates of blood from several donors. V was shortened by 6 bases and J by 6 bases, with 7 bases between the two germline ends. CDR1 and CDR2 (germline): SGHKS, YYEKEE (reference sequence). The CDR3 spans 10 residues. Method: immunoSEQ multiplex PCR; TCRdb's copy keeps in-frame clones and lacks some. The sample shows approximately 70,000 clones, 95% to 97% of them seen only once. Sequenced material: T cells isolated from PBMCs. This TCR derives from a human donor in good health. This sequence joins TRBV5-5 and TRBJ2-7; no clear D gene. CDR3 sequence (DNA): TGTGCCAGCACCGGAGTCGAGCAGTACTTC. The encoded protein is CASTGVEQYF.